The 23 T cell receptor beta chains below were found in one sample sequenced in a study of T cells after yellow fever vaccination. TCRdb processed the 5' RACE reads anew with MiXCR; each CDR3 protein has one entry. The sample contains about 260,000 distinct CDR3 sequences, approximately 3.8% of which appear only once. This specimen was PBMCs, taken 15 days after the yellow fever booster vaccination. These receptors all come from a man aged 18 to 30 who received the YFV17D yellow fever vaccine.

This clonotype was counted ten times or more. The J gene is TRBJ2-3, the V gene TRBV6-5, with 8 bases matching TRBD2. The CDR3 is made up of 15 amino acids. The germline CDR1 and CDR2 sequences are MNHEY and SVGAGI. With V trimmed by 2 bases and J by 5 bases, 6 bases remained unmatched. The CDR3 DNA is TGTGCCAGCAGTTACCGGGGGGGGCTGGGAGATACGCAGTATTTT. Protein sequence: CASSYRGGLGDTQYF.

This clonotype was counted ten times or more. The chain links TRBV5-1 to TRBJ2-1; 11 positions agree with TRBD2. There are 16 residues in the CDR3. Per germline, CDR1 SGHRS and CDR2 YFSETQ. V lost 3 bases, J lost 0 bases, and 2 bases stayed unmatched. The CDR3 loop is CASSSGLADSYNEQFF. CDR3 DNA sequence: TGCGCCAGCAGCTCGGGACTAGCGGACTCCTACAATGAGCAGTTCTTC.

In this sample, this clonotype turned up many times. The J gene is TRBJ2-6, the V gene TRBV19; D not resolved. V was pared by 4 bases and J by 0 bases, with 13 bases between. From germline, CDR1 is LNHDA and CDR2 SQIVND (reference sequence). The CDR3 has 17 residues. The CDR3 spells CASSKRSQSSGANVLTF. The CDR3 DNA follows: TGTGCCAGTAGTAAGAGGTCCCAATCCTCTGGGGCCAACGTCCTGACTTTC.

In its sample, this clonotype was seen many times. The chain is built from TRBV4-3 and TRBJ1-4, with TRBD1 as a possible D gene (5 bases). Germline V gene sequence: CDR1 LGHNA, CDR2 YSLEER. The CDR3 loop spans 17 amino acids. V gave up 0 bases and J gave up 4 bases, with 15 bases separating them. Written as DNA, the CDR3 is TGCGCCAGCAGCCAAGACTTACCGGGAGACAGTAATGAAAAACTGTTTTTT. Protein: CASSQDLPGDSNEKLFF.

This clonotype appeared many times. V is TRBV7-3 and J is TRBJ2-1; D gene uncertain. Between the trimmed V and J ends, which lost 0 bases and 5 bases, there was a span of 5 bases. CDR1 SGHTA and CDR2 FQGTGA come from the germline V gene. This CDR3 comprises 13 residues. The CDR3 DNA reads as TGTGCCAGCAGCTTAACGAAGGACAATGAGCAGTTCTTC. It codes for CASSLTKDNEQFF. The variable domain in full, completed from reference TRBV7-3 and TRBJ2-1, reads GAGVSQTPSNKVTEKGKYVELRCDPISGHTALYWYRQSLGQGPEFLIYFQGTGAADDSGLPNDRFFAVRPEGSVSTLKIQRTERGDSAVYLCASSLTKDNEQFFGPGTRLTVL.

At least ten counts were recorded for this clonotype. CDR3 DNA: TGTGCCAGCAGTTTATCACGCCAATACGAGCAGTACTTC. Translation: CASSLSRQYEQYF. The chain is built from TRBV27 and TRBJ2-7; D remains ambiguous. Trimming took off 0 bases at V and 4 bases at J, with 7 bases between the two ends. The germline V gene has CDR1 MNHEY and CDR2 SMNVEV (reference sequence). The CDR3 sequence is 13 residues long.

This clonotype was found many times. The V gene is TRBV7-2, the J gene TRBJ1-4; D gene unclear. Germline lookup yields CDR1 SGHTA and CDR2 FQGNSA. V was cut by 1 base and J by 7 bases, with 13 bases left in between. The CDR3 extends over 15 amino acids. The CDR3 is CASSLEGSLSEKLFF. The CDR3 DNA sequence: TGTGCCAGCAGCTTAGAGGGCAGTTTAAGTGAAAAACTGTTTTTT.

This clonotype came up many times. The rearrangement joins TRBV11-2 to TRBJ2-1; D not resolved. Germline V lookup: CDR1 SGHAT, CDR2 FQNNGV. Trimming removed 2 bases at V and 9 bases at J, with 11 bases between. CDR3 length equals 13 residues. CDR3 loop: CASSLRSGSEQFF. CDR3 bases: TGTGCCAGCAGCTTAAGGTCAGGCAGTGAGCAGTTCTTC.

This clonotype was counted ten times or more. This chain joins TRBV29-1 and TRBJ2-7; tentatively, D is TRBD1 or TRBD2 (5 bases each). The germline CDR1 and CDR2 sequences are SQVTM and ANQGSEA. V lost 1 base and J lost 5, with 21 bases in between. The length of the CDR3 is 16 residues. CDR3 sequence reads: CSVEVFQGETADEQYV. The CDR3, as DNA: TGCAGCGTTGAAGTTTTCCAGGGTGAGACAGCGGACGAGCAGTACGTC.

This clonotype has at least ten counts. This chain connects TRBV2 to TRBJ2-2; 11 bases fit TRBD1. CDR3 length: 15 amino acids. With 7 bases clipped from V and 2 bases from J, the junction kept 3 bases outside the gene matches. The germline V gene has CDR1 SNHLY and CDR2 FYNNEI. The CDR3 DNA sequence: TGTGCCAGCAATGGACAGGGGGCTAACACCGGGGAGCTGTTTTTT. Translated, it gives CASNGQGANTGELFF. Full variable domain (remainder filled in from reference TRBV2 and TRBJ2-2): EPEVTQTPSHQVTQMGQEVILRCVPISNHLYFYWYRQILGQKVEFLVSFYNNEISEKSEIFDDQFSVERPDGSNFTLKIRSTKLEDSAMYFCASNGQGANTGELFFGEGSRLTVL.

The table lists this clonotype with many counts. The V and J genes are TRBV5-1 and TRBJ2-1; no clear D gene. The CDR3 extends over 14 amino acids. Germline loops: CDR1 SGHRS, CDR2 YFSETQ. V dropped 4 bases and J dropped 0 bases, with 8 bases sitting between them. The CDR3 loop reads CASSPVSSYNEQFF. CDR3 DNA sequence: TGCGCCAGCAGCCCGGTAAGCTCCTACAATGAGCAGTTCTTC.

This clonotype appeared a few times. This sequence joins TRBV4-3 and TRBJ1-2; D uncertain. The CDR3 has 16 amino acids. Trimming stripped 0 bases from V and 3 bases from J, with 14 bases between. In germline, CDR1 is LGHNA, CDR2 YSLEER. The CDR3, as DNA: TGCGCCAGCAGCCAAGAAAGGGATCGTAGGCACTATGGCTACACCTTC. Amino acid sequence: CASSQERDRRHYGYTF.

This clonotype has a count of ten or more. This rearrangement joins TRBV7-2 to TRBJ2-5, with 7 bases matching TRBD2. The CDR3 has 13 amino acids. Trimming took 3 bases from V and 3 from J; bases not matched to a gene: 1. CDR1 SGHTA and CDR2 FQGNSA come from the germline V gene. CDR3 region: CASSFGTKETQYF. Here the CDR3 DNA reads TGTGCCAGCAGCTTTGGGACTAAAGAGACCCAGTACTTC.

This clonotype was seen repeatedly, ten times or more. V gene TRBV28 combines with J gene TRBJ2-3; D is unclear. The germline V gene has CDR1 MDHEN and CDR2 SYDVKM. The CDR3 runs to 15 residues. V lost 10 bases and J lost 1, with 18 bases in between. The CDR3 loop reads CATLTSSWGTDTQYF. The CDR3 DNA is TGTGCCACCCTAACGTCCTCTTGGGGCACAGATACGCAGTATTTT.

This clonotype was detected ten times or more. The chain uses TRBV2 and TRBJ2-1; D remains ambiguous. The length of the CDR3 is 12 residues. Germline V gene lookup returns CDR1 SNHLY and CDR2 FYNNEI. Trimming took 1 base from V and 7 from J, leaving 5 bases between them. The CDR3 loop reads CASSEDRNEQFF. CDR3 DNA: TGTGCCAGCAGTGAAGACAGAAATGAGCAGTTCTTC.

This clonotype was counted many times. The V and J genes are TRBV5-1 and TRBJ2-7, with a tentative D call TRBD1 (6 bases). CDR1 is SGHRS and CDR2 is YFSETQ in the germline V gene. The germline V and J ends were trimmed by 4 bases and 1 base, with 15 bases remaining between them. The CDR3 is made up of 15 amino acids. CDR3 sequence: CASSGTGLKSYEQYF. CDR3 in DNA: TGCGCCAGCAGCGGAACAGGGTTGAAGTCCTACGAGCAGTACTTC.

This clonotype was recorded many times. The CDR3 region is CASSDTLYGEQYV. The DNA for the CDR3 is TGTGCCAGCAGTGACACTTTGTACGGTGAGCAGTACGTC. V and J are TRBV2 and TRBJ2-7, with D unresolved. CDR1 and CDR2 (germline): SNHLY, FYNNEI. The CDR3 loop spans 13 amino acids. Trimming took 3 bases from V and 7 from J, leaving 13 bases between them.

The sample holds many counts of this clonotype. The chain has TRBV6-6 and TRBJ2-5; D uncertain. Germline assignment: CDR1 MNHNY and CDR2 SVGAGI (reference sequence). This CDR3 contains 15 residues. Trimming cost V 5 bases and J 2 bases, with 15 bases left between them. The CDR3 spells CASSGPDAGQETQYF. The DNA of the CDR3 is TGTGCCAGCAGTGGCCCAGACGCAGGTCAAGAGACCCAGTACTTC.

This clonotype was recorded at least ten times. The V call is TRBV20-1, the J call TRBJ1-1; D is unresolved. V lost 5 bases and J 3 bases, leaving 4 bases between the germline ends. This CDR3 is 10 amino acids long. CDR1 is DFQATT, CDR2 SNEGSKA, per germline (reference sequence). The CDR3 spells CSALYTEAFF. CDR3 DNA: TGCAGTGCTCTCTACACTGAAGCTTTCTTT.

This clonotype came up many times. The rearrangement joins TRBV28 to TRBJ2-5, with 8 bases that match TRBD2. The CDR3 length is 15 residues. Germline CDR1 and CDR2: MDHEN and SYDVKM. The V and J ends lost 4 bases and 2 bases, in that order; junction bases with no gene match: 6. This CDR3 is CASSSAGDQQETQYF. Here the CDR3 DNA reads TGTGCCAGCAGTTCAGCGGGAGACCAACAAGAGACCCAGTACTTC.

This clonotype was picked up many times. The rearrangement joins TRBV12-3 or TRBV12-4 to TRBJ1-1, with D maybe TRBD1 (5 bases). The CDR3 runs 12 residues. V was shortened by 6 bases and J by 11 bases, with 16 bases between the two germline ends. The CDR3 here is CASSLQAGWAFF. The CDR3 DNA follows: TGTGCCAGCAGCCTACAGGCAGGGTGGGCTTTCTTT.

This clonotype was recorded many times. V and J are TRBV5-6 and TRBJ2-5; TRBD2 matches at 12 bases. This CDR3 contains 14 residues. The germline V gene encodes CDR1 SGHDT and CDR2 YYEEEE. With 4 bases clipped from V and 6 bases from J, the junction kept 4 bases outside the gene matches. CDR3 DNA sequence: TGTGCCAGCAGCACACTAGCGGGGGGCCAGACCCAGTACTTC. It encodes CASSTLAGGQTQYF.

Remarks on this clonotype: A read error may explain this, as a much larger clone is one base away. This chain links TRBV5-1 with TRBJ2-3; 9 bases match TRBD2. The ends lost 4 bases at V and 2 bases at J; junction bases unmatched: 8. Germline V lookup: CDR1 SGHRS, CDR2 YFSETQ. CDR3 length: 16 residues. The CDR3 sequence: CASSRTSVGVTDTQYF. The CDR3 DNA follows: TGCGCCAGCAGCAGGACTAGCGTGGGAGTCACAGATACGCAGTATTTT.